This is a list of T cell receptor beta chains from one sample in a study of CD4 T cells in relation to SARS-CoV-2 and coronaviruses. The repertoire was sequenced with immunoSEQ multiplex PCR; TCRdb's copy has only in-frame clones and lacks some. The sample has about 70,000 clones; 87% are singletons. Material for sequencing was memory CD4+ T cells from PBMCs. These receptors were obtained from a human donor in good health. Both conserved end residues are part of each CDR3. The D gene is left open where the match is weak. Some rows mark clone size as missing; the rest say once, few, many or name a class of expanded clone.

cdr3_nt: TGTGCCAGCAGCCAAGATGTCCTGACTAGCGGGAGTAAAGATACGCAGTATTTT
cdr3_aa: CASSQDVLTSGSKDTQYF
clone_size: NA
cdr3_length: 18
j_call: TRBJ2-3
v_call: TRBV4-2
d_call: TRBD2

cdr3_nt: TGTGCCAGCAGTTCCGGGACAGAAAACATTCAGTACTTC
cdr3_aa: CASSSGTENIQYF
clone_size: NA
cdr3_length: 13
j_call: TRBJ2-4
v_call: TRBV28
d_call: TRBD1

cdr3_nt: TGTGCCAGCAGCGTAGAGGCAGGACCCTACGAGCAGTACTTC
cdr3_aa: CASSVEAGPYEQYF
clone_size: once
cdr3_length: 14
j_call: TRBJ2-7
v_call: TRBV9
d_call: NA

cdr3_nt: TGTGCCAGCAGTTCGGGACAGATACTCTCTGGGGCCAACGTCCTGACTTTC
cdr3_aa: CASSSGQILSGANVLTF
clone_size: NA
cdr3_length: 17
j_call: TRBJ2-6
v_call: TRBV27
d_call: TRBD1

cdr3_nt: TGTGCCAGCAGCCTGGGACAGTACACTGAAGCTTTCTTT
cdr3_aa: CASSLGQYTEAFF
clone_size: few
cdr3_length: 13
j_call: TRBJ1-1
v_call: TRBV7-6
d_call: TRBD1

cdr3_nt: TGTGCCAGCAGTGAACTCTACGAGCAGTACTTC
cdr3_aa: CASSELYEQYF
clone_size: NA
cdr3_length: 11
j_call: TRBJ2-7
v_call: TRBV2
d_call: NA

cdr3_nt: TGTGCCAGCAGCCAAGATAGGGCTAGCGGAAACATTCAGTACTTC
cdr3_aa: CASSQDRASGNIQYF
clone_size: NA
cdr3_length: 15
j_call: TRBJ2-4
v_call: TRBV4-2
d_call: TRBD2

cdr3_nt: TGCGCCAGCAGCTTTTCTCTGGACAGGGTTGTTGAGACCCAGTACTTC
cdr3_aa: CASSFSLDRVVETQYF
clone_size: NA
cdr3_length: 16
j_call: TRBJ2-5
v_call: TRBV5-1
d_call: TRBD1

cdr3_nt: TGTGCCAGTAGTGAGGCAGCGGGGGGGCCCCAGCATTTT
cdr3_aa: CASSEAAGGPQHF
clone_size: NA
cdr3_length: 13
j_call: TRBJ1-5
v_call: TRBV19
d_call: NA

cdr3_nt: TGTGCCAGCAGCCCGGGACAGGGGGGCGAAAAACTGTTTTTT
cdr3_aa: CASSPGQGGEKLFF
clone_size: NA
cdr3_length: 14
j_call: TRBJ1-4
v_call: TRBV28
d_call: TRBD1